This T cell receptor beta chain was recorded in a study of blood T cell repertoires in COVID-19. Study-wide background: There were acute and convalescent COVID-19 samples, and they came from the United States, Italy and Spain.

TCRdb keeps only in-frame clones here, not all; method: immunoSEQ multiplex PCR. The repertoire consists of 200,000 or so clones, with about 85% occurring once and the leading ten covering 2.1%. Trimming took 0 bases from V and 2 from J, leaving 14 bases between them. Germline CDR1 and CDR2: SGHRS and YFSETQ. The CDR3 is 16 amino acids. The chain joins TRBV5-1 to TRBJ1-2; the D gene is possibly TRBD1 (5 bases). The material sequenced was peripheral blood. This clonotype was obtained from a man between 65 and 85 years old with active or convalescent COVID-19. The CDR3 sequence: CASSLVQGGGNYGYTF. In nucleotides, the CDR3 is TGCGCCAGCAGCTTGGTCCAGGGAGGCGGGAACTATGGCTACACCTTC.